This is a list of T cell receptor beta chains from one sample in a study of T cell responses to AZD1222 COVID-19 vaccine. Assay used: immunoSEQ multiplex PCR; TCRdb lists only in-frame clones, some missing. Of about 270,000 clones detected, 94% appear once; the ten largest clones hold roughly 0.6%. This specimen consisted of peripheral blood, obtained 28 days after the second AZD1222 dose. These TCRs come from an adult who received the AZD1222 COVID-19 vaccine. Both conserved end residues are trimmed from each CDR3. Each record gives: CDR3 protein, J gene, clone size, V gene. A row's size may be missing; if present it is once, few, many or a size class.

ASSSRFFSSGLYNEQF	TRBJ2-1	NA	TRBV7-2
ASSLSGRGYNEQF	TRBJ2-1	NA	TRBV5-5
ASSVGNSEAF	TRBJ1-1	NA	TRBV9
SVAGTGYDEQY	TRBJ2-7	NA	TRBV29-1
SARVGEQY	TRBJ2-7	once	TRBV20-1
AWTVGLAAEQY	TRBJ2-7	NA	TRBV30
ASSQAGLDEQF	TRBJ2-1	NA	TRBV3-1/TRBV3-2
ASSPGPGGEKLF	TRBJ1-4	NA	TRBV10-1
ASSRTGVITGELF	TRBJ2-2	NA	TRBV5-4
ASSVADTLSYGYT	TRBJ1-2	NA	TRBV9
ASSLRARGGGYT	TRBJ1-2	NA	TRBV7-9
ASSPVPTGQETQY	TRBJ2-5	NA	TRBV5-1
ASIPVGTGTGVWTEAF	TRBJ1-1	NA	TRBV27
ARSLAEVARETQY	TRBJ2-5	NA	TRBV7-5
ASRTGSVGELF	TRBJ2-2	NA	TRBV30
ASSQSSYEQY	TRBJ2-7	NA	TRBV3-1/TRBV3-2
ASGPREPGLATDTQY	TRBJ2-3	NA	TRBV12-5
ASSELTGRYGYT	TRBJ1-2	NA	TRBV6-1
ASRTYEGGDAEAF	TRBJ1-1	once	TRBV3-1/TRBV3-2
ASSRTGDPYEQY	TRBJ2-7	NA	TRBV6-6
ASSSSDTYGYT	TRBJ1-2	NA	TRBV28
ASSVGDSGRVF	TRBJ1-4	NA	TRBV9
ASSEASLSYGYT	TRBJ1-2	NA	TRBV2
ASRSGGRTSGNYNEQF	TRBJ2-1	NA	TRBV5-5
ASSVRDGTGESL	TRBJ2-7	NA	TRBV2
ASSLAIGYGQRQPQH	TRBJ1-5	once	TRBV7-9
ASSEGPSTGYT	TRBJ1-2	NA	TRBV6-4
ASTVRSPFYSEQF	TRBJ2-1	NA	TRBV10-2
ASSSFRGGAEQF	TRBJ2-1	NA	TRBV11-1
ASRTPGTGGSWEQY	TRBJ2-7	NA	TRBV19
ASSSAVPGSNQPQH	TRBJ1-5	NA	TRBV27
ACSGDSGANVLT	TRBJ2-6	once	TRBV28
ASSRGLAGATDTQY	TRBJ2-3	NA	TRBV2
ASSQIWGTNTEAF	TRBJ1-1	NA	TRBV5-8
ASSETGLVETNEKLF	TRBJ1-4	NA	TRBV25-1
ASSQGRYEQY	TRBJ2-7	NA	TRBV28
SARDQGSYGYT	TRBJ1-2	NA	TRBV20-1
ASSIDLGSDTQY	TRBJ2-3	NA	TRBV19
ASSPPGGNEQF	TRBJ2-1	NA	TRBV6-5
ASSVDSTSPLH	TRBJ1-6	NA	TRBV25-1
ASSPPGFGEQY	TRBJ2-7	NA	TRBV18
ASRPGTGVFYEQY	TRBJ2-7	NA	TRBV5-1
ASTPRDTPYQPQH	TRBJ1-5	NA	TRBV28
ASKGQSSYNSPLH	TRBJ1-6	NA	TRBV28
ASSLGGGPYEQY	TRBJ2-7	NA	TRBV7-2
ASSDTGGEAGNIQY	TRBJ2-4	NA	TRBV2
ASSMTSGYEQY	TRBJ2-7	NA	TRBV19
ASRGAGDSNQPQH	TRBJ1-5	NA	TRBV6-5